A selection of T cell receptor beta chains follows, all from one sample in a study of tumor-infiltrating lymphocytes in primary liver carcinoma. TCRdb re-called the multiplex PCR reads with MiXCR, one entry per CDR3 protein. This table has 300,000 to 400,000 distinct CDR3 sequences, 65% appearing once. The material sequenced was peripheral blood. The receptors were gathered from a man in his forties with primary liver carcinoma and hepatitis B virus infection. The CDR3 runs from the conserved cysteine through the conserved F or W. Each record gives: J gene, V gene, clone size, D gene, CDR3 protein, CDR3 DNA. D genes are given only for firm matches. Expanded clones are given a class, and other clones once, few, many or no size at all.

J gene: TRBJ2-5
V gene: TRBV30
clone size: few
D gene: .
CDR3 protein: CAWGRETQYF
CDR3 DNA: TGTGCCTGGGGTAGGGAGACCCAGTACTTC

J gene: TRBJ2-1
V gene: TRBV11-1
clone size: .
D gene: TRBD1
CDR3 protein: CASSLEDRERDDQFF
CDR3 DNA: TGTGCCAGCAGCTTGGAGGACAGGGAGAGGGATGATCAGTTCTTC

J gene: TRBJ2-5
V gene: TRBV11-2
clone size: .
D gene: .
CDR3 protein: CASSLEELYSYEQYF
CDR3 DNA: TGTGCCAGCAGCCTGGAGGAACTATACTCCTATGAGCAGTACTTC

J gene: TRBJ2-7
V gene: TRBV11-2
clone size: .
D gene: .
CDR3 protein: CTSSLALSGGFSYEQYF
CDR3 DNA: TGTACCAGCAGCTTAGCACTATCGGGTGGTTTCTCCTACGAGCAGTACTTC

J gene: TRBJ2-7
V gene: TRBV11-2
clone size: few
D gene: TRBD2
CDR3 protein: CASSLPEGLAGSYEQYF
CDR3 DNA: TGTGCCAGCAGCCTACCTGAAGGACTAGCGGGGTCCTACGAGCAGTACTTC

J gene: TRBJ2-2
V gene: TRBV24-1
clone size: few
D gene: TRBD1
CDR3 protein: CATSDGAGTGNTGELFF
CDR3 DNA: TGTGCCACCAGTGACGGGGCCGGGACAGGGAACACCGGGGAGCTGTTTTTT

J gene: TRBJ2-5
V gene: TRBV5-5
clone size: .
D gene: TRBD2
CDR3 protein: CASSVGLAEGETQYF
CDR3 DNA: TGTGCCAGCAGCGTGGGACTAGCGGAAGGGGAGACCCAGTACTTC

J gene: TRBJ2-1
V gene: TRBV13
clone size: many
D gene: TRBD2
CDR3 protein: CASSSTSRSNEQFF
CDR3 DNA: TGTGCCAGCAGTTCGACTAGCAGGTCCAATGAGCAGTTCTTC

J gene: TRBJ1-6
V gene: TRBV4-2
clone size: many
D gene: .
CDR3 protein: CASSQDYPGSYSPLHF
CDR3 DNA: TGTGCCAGCAGCCAAGATTATCCGGGTTCTTATTCACCCCTCCACTTT

J gene: TRBJ2-5
V gene: TRBV6-6
clone size: .
D gene: TRBD1
CDR3 protein: CASSSLQGATQYF
CDR3 DNA: TGTGCCAGCAGTTCCCTCCAGGGGGCCACCCAGTACTTC

J gene: TRBJ2-5
V gene: TRBV21-1
clone size: .
D gene: .
CDR3 protein: CASSKERGPNGETQYF
CDR3 DNA: TGTGCCAGCAGCAAAGAACGGGGACCTAACGGGGAGACCCAGTACTTC

J gene: TRBJ1-2
V gene: TRBV11-2
clone size: .
D gene: .
CDR3 protein: CANSLAADKMHGYTF
CDR3 DNA: TGTGCCAACAGCTTAGCGGCGGATAAGATGCATGGCTACACCTTC

J gene: TRBJ2-1
V gene: TRBV6-6
clone size: many
D gene: .
CDR3 protein: CASSYDQYNEQFF
CDR3 DNA: TGTGCCAGCAGTTACGACCAGTACAATGAGCAGTTCTTC

J gene: TRBJ1-5
V gene: TRBV2
clone size: .
D gene: .
CDR3 protein: CASSEGGVSNQPQHF
CDR3 DNA: TGTGCCAGCAGTGAGGGAGGGGTGAGCAATCAGCCCCAGCATTTT

J gene: TRBJ2-7
V gene: TRBV11-2
clone size: .
D gene: .
CDR3 protein: CASSLWAATCEQYF
CDR3 DNA: TGTGCCAGCAGCTTATGGGCAGCAACCTGCGAGCAGTACTTC

J gene: TRBJ2-7
V gene: TRBV5-1
clone size: few
D gene: TRBD1
CDR3 protein: CASSLRQGGYEQYF
CDR3 DNA: TGCGCCAGCAGCCTTCGACAGGGGGGCTACGAGCAGTACTTC

J gene: TRBJ2-7
V gene: TRBV11-2
clone size: .
D gene: TRBD1
CDR3 protein: CTSSSPRQGADYEQYF
CDR3 DNA: TGTACCAGCAGCTCACCTCGACAGGGGGCCGACTACGAGCAGTACTTC

J gene: TRBJ2-1
V gene: TRBV11-1
clone size: .
D gene: TRBD1
CDR3 protein: CTSSRRQGWAHEQFF
CDR3 DNA: TGTACCAGCAGCCGACGACAGGGATGGGCACACGAGCAGTTCTTC

J gene: TRBJ2-1
V gene: TRBV7-8
clone size: many
D gene: TRBD1
CDR3 protein: CASSLGWTGAPRGDEQFF
CDR3 DNA: TGTGCCAGCAGCTTAGGGTGGACAGGGGCTCCTCGGGGCGATGAGCAGTTCTTC

J gene: TRBJ2-3
V gene: TRBV29-1
clone size: many
D gene: .
CDR3 protein: CSVEGQGTDTQYF
CDR3 DNA: TGCAGCGTTGAAGGACAGGGCACAGATACGCAGTATTTT

J gene: TRBJ2-1
V gene: TRBV6-2/TRBV6-3
clone size: .
D gene: TRBD2
CDR3 protein: CTSSCQRERPWLFF
CDR3 DNA: TGTACCAGCAGTTGCCAGCGGGAGCGCCCCTGGCTGTTCTTC

J gene: TRBJ2-5
V gene: TRBV11-3
clone size: once
D gene: TRBD1
CDR3 protein: CASSLRTGVDIQYF
CDR3 DNA: TGTGCCAGCAGCTTACGAACAGGGGTAGATATCCAGTACTTC

J gene: TRBJ1-1
V gene: TRBV29-1
clone size: .
D gene: .
CDR3 protein: CNIVDRVGEAFF
CDR3 DNA: TGCAACATTGTAGACCGGGTGGGTGAAGCTTTCTTT

J gene: TRBJ2-7
V gene: TRBV12-3/TRBV12-4
clone size: many
D gene: TRBD1
CDR3 protein: CASSPDRAYEQYF
CDR3 DNA: TGTGCCAGCAGTCCGGACAGGGCCTACGAGCAGTACTTC